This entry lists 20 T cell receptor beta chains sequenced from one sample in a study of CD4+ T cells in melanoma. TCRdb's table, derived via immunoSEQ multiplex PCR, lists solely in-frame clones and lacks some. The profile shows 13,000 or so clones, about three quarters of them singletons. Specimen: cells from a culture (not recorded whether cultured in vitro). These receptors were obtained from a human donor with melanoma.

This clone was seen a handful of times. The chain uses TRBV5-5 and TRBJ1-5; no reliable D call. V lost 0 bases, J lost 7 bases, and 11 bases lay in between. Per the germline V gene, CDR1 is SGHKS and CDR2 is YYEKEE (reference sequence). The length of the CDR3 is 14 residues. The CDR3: CASSLAPVDQPQHF. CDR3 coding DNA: TGTGCCAGCAGCTTGGCGCCAGTCGACCAGCCCCAGCATTTT.

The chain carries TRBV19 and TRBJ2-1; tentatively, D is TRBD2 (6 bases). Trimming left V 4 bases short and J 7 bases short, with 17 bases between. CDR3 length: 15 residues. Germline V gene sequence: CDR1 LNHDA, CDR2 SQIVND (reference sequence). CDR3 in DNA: TGTGCCAGTAGTACGGGGACTCGCAAGAGAAATGAGCAGTTCTTC. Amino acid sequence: CASSTGTRKRNEQFF.

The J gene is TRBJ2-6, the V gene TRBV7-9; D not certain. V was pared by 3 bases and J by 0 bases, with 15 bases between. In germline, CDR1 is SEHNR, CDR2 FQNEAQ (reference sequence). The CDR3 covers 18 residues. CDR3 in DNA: TGTGCCAGCAGCTTCGGATTTGGTCGGTCCTCTGGGGCCAACGTCCTGACTTTC. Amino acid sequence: CASSFGFGRSSGANVLTF.

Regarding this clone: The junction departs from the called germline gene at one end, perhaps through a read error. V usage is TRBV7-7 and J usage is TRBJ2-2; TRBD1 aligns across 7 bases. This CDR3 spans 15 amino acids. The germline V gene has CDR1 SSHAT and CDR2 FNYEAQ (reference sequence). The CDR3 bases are TGTGCTAGCAGCTTAGGGGACAGAAACACCGGGGAGCTGTTTTTT. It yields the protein CASSLGDRNTGELFF.

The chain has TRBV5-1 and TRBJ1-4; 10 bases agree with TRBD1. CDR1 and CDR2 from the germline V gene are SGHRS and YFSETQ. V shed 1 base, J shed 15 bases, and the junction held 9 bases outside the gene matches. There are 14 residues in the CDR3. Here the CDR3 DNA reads TGCGCCAGCAGCTTGTATGGGACAGGGGATAAGGTGTTTTTT. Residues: CASSLYGTGDKVFF. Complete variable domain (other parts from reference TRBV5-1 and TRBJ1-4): KAGVTQTPRYLIKTRGQQVTLSCSPISGHRSVSWYQQTPGQGLQFLFEYFSETQRNKGNFPGRFSGRQFSNSRSEMNVSTLELGDSALYLCASSLYGTGDKVFFGSGTQLSVL.

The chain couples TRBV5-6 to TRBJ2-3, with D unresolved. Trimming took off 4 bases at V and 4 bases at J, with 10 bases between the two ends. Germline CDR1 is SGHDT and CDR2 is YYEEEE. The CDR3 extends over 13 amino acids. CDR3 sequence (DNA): TGTGCCAGCAGCCGCACTTCACCAGATACGCAGTATTTT. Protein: CASSRTSPDTQYF.

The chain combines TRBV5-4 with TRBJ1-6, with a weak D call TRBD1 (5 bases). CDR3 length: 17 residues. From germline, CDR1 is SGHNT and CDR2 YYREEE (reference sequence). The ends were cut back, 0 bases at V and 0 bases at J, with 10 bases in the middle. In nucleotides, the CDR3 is TGTGCCAGCAGCTTGGGGGGGGGAAGCTCCTATAATTCACCCCTCCACTTT. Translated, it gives CASSLGGGSSYNSPLHF.

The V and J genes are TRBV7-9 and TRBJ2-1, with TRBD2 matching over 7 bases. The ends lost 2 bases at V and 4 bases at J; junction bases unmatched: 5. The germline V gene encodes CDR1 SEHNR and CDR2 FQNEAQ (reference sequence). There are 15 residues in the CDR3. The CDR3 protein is CASSLSPAGYNEQFF. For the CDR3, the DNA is TGTGCCAGCAGCTTATCCCCAGCGGGGTACAATGAGCAGTTCTTC.

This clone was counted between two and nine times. The CDR3: CASSNFREGMNSPLHF. DNA for the CDR3: TGCGCCAGCAGCAATTTTCGGGAGGGGATGAATTCACCCCTCCACTTT. J is TRBJ1-6 and V is TRBV5-1; D may be TRBD1 (5 bases). The CDR3 sequence is 16 residues long. In germline, CDR1 is SGHRS, CDR2 YFSETQ. Trimming cost V 4 bases and J 7 bases, with 18 bases left between them.

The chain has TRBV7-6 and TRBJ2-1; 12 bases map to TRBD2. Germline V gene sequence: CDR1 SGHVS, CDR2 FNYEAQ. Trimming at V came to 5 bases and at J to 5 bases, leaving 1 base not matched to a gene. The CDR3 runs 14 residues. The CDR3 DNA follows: TGTGCCAGCAGCGGACTAGCGGGGCACAATGAGCAGTTCTTC. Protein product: CASSGLAGHNEQFF.

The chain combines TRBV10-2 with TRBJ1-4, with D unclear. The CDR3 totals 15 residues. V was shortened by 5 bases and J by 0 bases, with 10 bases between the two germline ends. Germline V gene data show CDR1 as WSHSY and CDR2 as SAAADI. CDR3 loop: CASSLTVATNEKLFF. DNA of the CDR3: TGCGCCAGCAGTCTGACCGTTGCAACTAATGAAAAACTGTTTTTT.

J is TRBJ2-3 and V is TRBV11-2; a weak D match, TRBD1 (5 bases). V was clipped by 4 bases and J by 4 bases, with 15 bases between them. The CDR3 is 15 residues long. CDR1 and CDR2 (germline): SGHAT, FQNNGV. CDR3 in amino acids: CASSSFKGPADTQYF. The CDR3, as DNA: TGTGCCAGCAGCTCCTTCAAGGGGCCGGCAGATACGCAGTATTTT.

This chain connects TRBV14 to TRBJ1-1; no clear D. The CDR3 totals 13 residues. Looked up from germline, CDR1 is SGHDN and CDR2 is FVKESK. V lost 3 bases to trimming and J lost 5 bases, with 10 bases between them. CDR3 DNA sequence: TGTGCCAGCAGCCACCCCGGAGGAACTGAAGCTTTCTTT. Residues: CASSHPGGTEAFF. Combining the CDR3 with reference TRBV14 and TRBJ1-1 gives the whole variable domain EAGVTQFPSHSVIEKGQTVTLRCDPISGHDNLYWYRRVMGKEIKFLLHFVKESKQDESGMPNNRFLAERTGGTYSTLKVQPAELEDSGVYFCASSHPGGTEAFFGQGTRLTVV.

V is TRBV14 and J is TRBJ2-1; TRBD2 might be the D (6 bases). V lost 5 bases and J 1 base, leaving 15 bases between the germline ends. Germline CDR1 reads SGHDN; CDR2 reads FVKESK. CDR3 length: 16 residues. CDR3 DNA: TGTGCCAGCAGCGGGAGGATTTCAAAATCCTACAATGAGCAGTTCTTC. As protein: CASSGRISKSYNEQFF. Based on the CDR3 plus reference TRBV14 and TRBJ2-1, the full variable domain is EAGVTQFPSHSVIEKGQTVTLRCDPISGHDNLYWYRRVMGKEIKFLLHFVKESKQDESGMPNNRFLAERTGGTYSTLKVQPAELEDSGVYFCASSGRISKSYNEQFFGPGTRLTVL.

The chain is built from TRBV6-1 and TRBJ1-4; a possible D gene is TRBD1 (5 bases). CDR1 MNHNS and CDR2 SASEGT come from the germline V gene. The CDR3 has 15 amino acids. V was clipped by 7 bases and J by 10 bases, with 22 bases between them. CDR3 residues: CASTTPGSLGGKLFF. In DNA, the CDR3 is TGTGCCAGCACAACGCCAGGGAGTCTAGGAGGAAAACTGTTTTTT.

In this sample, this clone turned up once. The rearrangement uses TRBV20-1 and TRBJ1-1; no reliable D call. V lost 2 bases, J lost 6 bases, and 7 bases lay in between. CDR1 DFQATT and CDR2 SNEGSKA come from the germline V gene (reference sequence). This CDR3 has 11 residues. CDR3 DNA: TGCAGTGCTAGACGGTGGGCTGAAGCTTTCTTT. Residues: CSARRWAEAFF.

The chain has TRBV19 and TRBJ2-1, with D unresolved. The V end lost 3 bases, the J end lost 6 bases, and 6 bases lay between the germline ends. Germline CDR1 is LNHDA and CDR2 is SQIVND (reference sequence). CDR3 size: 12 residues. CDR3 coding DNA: TGTGCCAGTAGTATGATGGGCAATGAGCAGTTCTTC. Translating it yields CASSMMGNEQFF.

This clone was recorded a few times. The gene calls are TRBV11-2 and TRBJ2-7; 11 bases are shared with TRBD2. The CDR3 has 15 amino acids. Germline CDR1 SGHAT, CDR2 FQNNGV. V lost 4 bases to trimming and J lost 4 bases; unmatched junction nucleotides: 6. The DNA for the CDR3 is TGTGCCAGCAGCTGGGCCGGGACTAGCGGATACGAGCAGTACTTC. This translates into CASSWAGTSGYEQYF.

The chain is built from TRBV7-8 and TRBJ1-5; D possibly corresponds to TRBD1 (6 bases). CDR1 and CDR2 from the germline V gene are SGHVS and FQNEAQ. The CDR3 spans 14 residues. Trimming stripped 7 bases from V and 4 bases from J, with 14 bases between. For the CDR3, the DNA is TGTGCCAGCACCCGGGGGGGCCCAAATCAGCCCCAGCATTTT. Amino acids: CASTRGGPNQPQHF. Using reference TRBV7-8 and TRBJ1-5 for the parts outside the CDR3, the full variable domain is GAGVSQSPRYKVAKRGQDVALRCDPISGHVSLFWYQQALGQGPEFLTYFQNEAQLDKSGLPSDRFFAERPEGSVSTLKIQRTQQEDSAVYLCASTRGGPNQPQHFGDGTRLSIL.

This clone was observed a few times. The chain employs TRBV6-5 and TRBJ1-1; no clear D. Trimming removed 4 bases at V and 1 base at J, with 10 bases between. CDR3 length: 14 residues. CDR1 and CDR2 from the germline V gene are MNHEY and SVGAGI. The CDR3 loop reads CASSSVGSNTEAFF. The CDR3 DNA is TGTGCCAGCAGTTCGGTGGGCTCGAACACTGAAGCTTTCTTT.